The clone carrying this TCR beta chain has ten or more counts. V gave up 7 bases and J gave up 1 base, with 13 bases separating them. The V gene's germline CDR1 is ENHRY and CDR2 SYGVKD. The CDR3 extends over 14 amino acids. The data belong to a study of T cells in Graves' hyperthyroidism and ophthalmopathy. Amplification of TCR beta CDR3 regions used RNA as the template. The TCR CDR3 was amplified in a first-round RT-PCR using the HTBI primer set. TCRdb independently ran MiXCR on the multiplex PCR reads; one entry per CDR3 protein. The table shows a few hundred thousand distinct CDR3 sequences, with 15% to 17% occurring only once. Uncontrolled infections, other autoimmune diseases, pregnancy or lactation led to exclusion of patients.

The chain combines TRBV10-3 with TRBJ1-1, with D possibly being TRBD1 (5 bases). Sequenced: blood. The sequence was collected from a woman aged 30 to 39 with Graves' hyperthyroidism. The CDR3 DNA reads TGTGCCATCACTCCCGGGGACGGGAACACTGAAGCTTTCTTT. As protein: CAITPGDGNTEAFF.